This T cell receptor (beta chain) was captured by sequencing in a study of T cells in Graves' hyperthyroidism and ophthalmopathy. Authors of the study amplified TCR beta CDR3 regions from RNA transcripts. In the first-round RT-PCR of the TCR CDR3, the HTBI primer set was used. TCRdb re-called the multiplex PCR reads through MiXCR, storing one row per CDR3 protein. Of 250,000 to 400,000 distinct CDR3 sequences detected, approximately 15% appear once; the ten largest clones hold 34%. Trimming pared 4 bases from V and 0 bases from J, leaving 17 bases between. This CDR3 is built from 16 residues. Germline-derived CDR1 and CDR2 are SGHKS and YYEKEE (reference sequence).

The V gene is TRBV5-5, the J gene TRBJ2-7; D may match TRBD1 or TRBD2 (5 bases each). The origin of this receptor is a woman between 40 and 50 years old with Graves' ophthalmopathy. Source material: blood. DNA of the CDR3: TGTGCCAGCAGCCCTTACGGGGCAGGGTCCTCCTACGAGCAGTACTTC. Residues: CASSPYGAGSSYEQYF.